The 29 T cell receptor beta chains below come from one sample, sequenced in a study of tumor-infiltrating lymphocytes in primary liver carcinoma. Unsorted bulk tissue, 20-30 mg of it, served as the source for co-extraction of RNA and DNA. Production of TCR beta cDNA used approximately 0.45 ug total RNA together with a constant-region primer. Slightly modified ARM-PCR with three nested multiplex PCR rounds yielded TCR beta libraries. TRBV1-TRBV30 forward primers paired with a C-beta reverse primer were used in the first two PCR rounds, which ran roughly 9 cycles each. TCRdb analysed the multiplex PCR reads with MiXCR anew, one entry per CDR3 protein. The table lists about 96,000 distinct CDR3 sequences, around 68% of them singletons. The material sequenced was tumor-adjacent normal liver tissue. The origin of the receptors is a man in his forties with primary liver carcinoma and hepatitis B virus infection.

The sample holds one count of this clonotype. The chain couples TRBV11-2 to TRBJ2-5, with D possibly being TRBD2 (6 bases). The CDR3 loop spans 16 amino acids. Trimming pared 6 bases from V and 5 bases from J, leaving 22 bases between. In germline, CDR1 is SGHAT, CDR2 FQNNGV. In nucleotides, the CDR3 is TGTGCCAGCAGATCCCGGGACTCTGTCCGCCATGAGACCCAGTACTTC. It is translated as CASRSRDSVRHETQYF.

As to this clonotype: It is likely a read error, because the conserved phenylalanine at the end of the CDR3 is missing. This chain uses TRBV6-5 with TRBJ2-1, with a weak D call TRBD1 (5 bases). Germline values: CDR1 MNHEY, CDR2 SVGAGI. The CDR3 sequence is 15 residues long. V was shortened by 10 bases and J by 2 bases, with 18 bases between the two germline ends. Written as DNA, the CDR3 is TGTGCCACCAGGGAATACAGGAGCCCCTACAATGAGCAGTTCCTC. Translation: CATREYRSPYNEQFL.

The V gene is TRBV5-1, the J gene TRBJ2-1; no definite D call. Trimming stripped 6 bases from V and 2 bases from J, with 15 bases between. CDR1 is SGHRS, CDR2 YFSETQ, per germline. This CDR3 has 15 amino acids. Here the CDR3 DNA reads TGCGCCAGCAAAGTGAGGCCCGACACCTACAATGAGCAGTTCTTC. This sequence encodes CASKVRPDTYNEQFF.

The V and J genes are TRBV29-1 and TRBJ1-4, with D perhaps TRBD1 (6 bases). Trimming took 7 bases from V and 6 from J, leaving 24 bases between them. The CDR3 contains 16 residues. Germline CDR1 is SQVTM and CDR2 is ANQGSEA. CDR3 protein: CSAYLRGGRADEKLFF. The DNA for the CDR3 is TGCAGCGCCTATCTTCGCGGGGGGCGCGCTGATGAAAAACTGTTTTTT.

This clonotype was observed a single time. The missing conserved phenylalanine or tryptophan at the end of this CDR3 makes a read error likely. V and J are TRBV11-2 and TRBJ2-5; D perhaps matches TRBD2 (6 bases). From germline, CDR1 is SGHAT and CDR2 FQNNGV. Trimming stripped 1 base from V and 7 bases from J, with 16 bases between. The CDR3 covers 15 residues. As DNA, the CDR3 is TGTGCCAGCAGCTTAGGAATGGGGGGACGGGGGACCCAGTACTCC. This translates into CASSLGMGGRGTQYS.

The V and J genes are TRBV5-4 and TRBJ2-2; the match to TRBD2 covers 12 bases. This CDR3 region has 18 residues. V lost 1 base and J lost 4; bases outside the gene matches: 8. Germline lookup yields CDR1 SGHNT and CDR2 YYREEE (reference sequence). DNA of the CDR3: TGTGCCAGCAGCTTGATGACTAGCGGGAGCTATGGCACCGGGGAGCTGTTTTTT. Translation: CASSLMTSGSYGTGELFF.

This clonotype was detected many times. The rearrangement joins TRBV28 to TRBJ2-2; D unresolved. This CDR3 comprises 9 residues. Germline V gives CDR1 MDHEN, CDR2 SYDVKM. The CDR3 DNA reads TGTGCTCCCACCGGGGAGCTGTTTTTT. Encoded protein: CAPTGELFF.

As for this clonotype: At one of its ends the junction is not consistent with the germline gene, which may arise from a read error. The rearrangement joins TRBV11-2 to TRBJ2-1; D possibly corresponds to TRBD1 (5 bases). The CDR3 sequence is 14 residues long. Germline V CDR1 and CDR2: SGHAT, FQNNGV. The CDR3 region is CASSLEGAHNERFF. CDR3 bases: TGTGCCAGCAGCTTGGAAGGGGCCCACAATGAGCGGTTCTTC.

The rearrangement links TRBV24-1 to TRBJ1-2, with a possible D match to TRBD1 (6 bases). Trimming removed 7 bases at V and 4 bases at J, with 15 bases between. The CDR3 runs 14 residues. Looked up from germline, CDR1 is KGHDR and CDR2 is SFDVKD. The CDR3: CATSTLGQSYGYTF. For the CDR3, the DNA is TGTGCCACCAGCACTCTGGGACAAAGCTATGGCTACACCTTC.

This sequence joins TRBV2 and TRBJ2-5; TRBD1 is a possible D gene (6 bases). Trimming took 7 bases from V and 6 from J, leaving 15 bases between them. Germline CDR1 reads SNHLY; CDR2 reads FYNNEI. This CDR3 is built from 13 residues. The CDR3 DNA reads as TGTGCCAGCACCATAGACAGGACTCAGACCCAGTACTTC. This sequence encodes CASTIDRTQTQYF.

To note about this clonotype: Just one base apart from a much larger clone, this may be a read error. The gene calls are TRBV5-6 and TRBJ2-1; D remains unclear. CDR1 SGHDT and CDR2 YYEEEE come from the germline V gene. CDR3 length: 14 residues. Here the CDR3 reads CAGSSLTKGNEQFF. As DNA, the CDR3 is TGTGCCGGCAGCTCGCTAACTAAGGGAAATGAGCAGTTCTTC.

The CDR3 DNA follows: TGTGCCAGCAGCACTAACAGGGCGGGCGAGCAGTACTTC. This gives the protein CASSTNRAGEQYF. The genes are TRBV11-2 and TRBJ2-7; possible D gene TRBD1, 6 bases. V lost 5 bases and J lost 6, with 14 bases in between. Germline values: CDR1 SGHAT, CDR2 FQNNGV. There are 13 residues in the CDR3.

This clonotype occurred a few times. The CDR3 DNA sequence: TGTGCCAGCATTAGAGCGGGAGGACGGCGCCACTCCTACAATGAGCAGTTCTTC. Protein product: CASIRAGGRRHSYNEQFF. The gene calls are TRBV28 and TRBJ2-1, with 9 bases identical to TRBD2. The CDR3 has 18 amino acids. Looked up from germline, CDR1 is MDHEN and CDR2 is SYDVKM. The V and J ends lost 7 bases and 0 bases, in that order; junction bases with no gene match: 13.

The V gene is TRBV6-1, the J gene TRBJ2-3, with 13 positions matching TRBD2. The length of the CDR3 is 16 residues. The germline gives CDR1 MNHNS, CDR2 SASEGT. The CDR3 bases are TGTAGCAGCGGAGGGGGACTAGCGGGGACCACAGATACGCAGTATTTT. As protein: CSSGGGLAGTTDTQYF.

Concerning this clonotype itself: A read error may be the cause here, since a much bigger clone is one base away. The chain couples TRBV7-9 to TRBJ2-1, with D unresolved. The CDR3 is 13 residues long. Trimming took off 7 bases at V and 2 bases at J, with 9 bases between the two ends. Germline lookup yields CDR1 SEHNR and CDR2 FQNEAQ (reference sequence). CDR3 protein: CASIPGPYNEQFF. CDR3 sequence (DNA): TGTGCCAGCATCCCCGGGCCCTACAATGAGCAGTTCTTC.

This chain connects TRBV11-2 to TRBJ2-3; 11 nucleotides agree with TRBD2. This CDR3 has 17 residues. CDR1 and CDR2 (germline): SGHAT, FQNNGV. V trimming: 5 bases; J trimming: 3 bases; junction bases outside the gene matches: 10. The CDR3 sequence: CASSHRTSGSSTDTQYF. DNA of the CDR3: TGTGCCAGCAGCCACCGGACTAGCGGGTCAAGTACAGATACGCAGTATTTT. The full variable domain, in which reference TRBV11-2 and TRBJ2-3 provide the parts outside the CDR3, is EAGVAQSPRYKIIEKRQSVAFWCNPISGHATLYWYQQILGQGPKLLIQFQNNGVVDDSQLPKDRFSAERLKGVDSTLKIQPAKLEDSAVYLCASSHRTSGSSTDTQYFGPGTRLTVL.

This clonotype was picked up one time. The final CDR3 position lacks the conserved phenylalanine or tryptophan, pointing to a likely read error. The chain combines TRBV5-5 with TRBJ1-6; the D is unclear. The germline V gene has CDR1 SGHKS and CDR2 YYEKEE (reference sequence). There are 13 residues in the CDR3. V dropped 6 bases and J dropped 9 bases, with 13 bases sitting between them. In DNA form, the CDR3 reads TGTGCCAGCAACCCTGGACCTGGTTCACCCCTCCACTAT. This codes for CASNPGPGSPLHY.

The chain combines TRBV12-2 with TRBJ2-1; the table's TRBD2 call for D was not verified on the DNA. TRBV12-2 is given as a pseudogene. The CDR3 totals 16 residues. CDR3: CAIRLDTPNRFNEQFF. The CDR3, as DNA: TGTGCAATCCGCTTAGACACTCCCAACCGGTTCAATGAGCAGTTCTTC.

This clonotype was observed at least ten times. The V gene is TRBV6-5, the J gene TRBJ2-5; a possible D gene is TRBD2 (6 bases). Trimming cost V 2 bases and J 2 bases, with 9 bases left between them. This CDR3 is built from 14 residues. Looked up from germline, CDR1 is MNHEY and CDR2 is SVGAGI. CDR3 amino acids: CASSYLGGQETQYF. CDR3 in DNA: TGTGCCAGCAGTTACCTCGGGGGTCAAGAGACCCAGTACTTC.

This chain uses TRBV6-5 with TRBJ1-1; possibly TRBD1 for D (5 bases). V was clipped by 2 bases and J by 12 bases, with 22 bases between them. From germline, CDR1 is MNHEY and CDR2 SVGAGI. This CDR3 has 15 residues. The CDR3 region has the DNA TGTGCCAGCAGTTACGCGGGGGACGGAGCGGGGGTAACTTTCTTT. Protein sequence: CASSYAGDGAGVTFF.

To note about this clonotype: A much bigger clone sits one base away, suggesting this may be a read error. The V and J genes are TRBV5-4 and TRBJ2-1; D is ambiguous. Germline CDR1 SGHNT, CDR2 YYREEE (reference sequence). The CDR3 loop spans 14 amino acids. With 1 base removed from V and 4 bases from J, the gap between germline ends came to 9 bases. CDR3 amino acids: CASSLLQQYNEQFF. The CDR3 region has the DNA TGTGCCAGCAGCTTGCTGCAGCAGTACAATGAGCAGTTCTTC.

Note on this clonotype: This CDR3 is missing its conserved last phenylalanine or tryptophan, likely due to a read error. The rearrangement joins TRBV6-2 or TRBV6-3 to TRBJ2-7; tentatively, D is TRBD1 (6 bases). The CDR3 spans 15 residues. Germline-derived CDR1 and CDR2 are MNHEY and SVGEGT. V was shortened by 6 bases and J by 0 bases, with 15 bases between the two germline ends. The CDR3 DNA reads TGTGCCAGCAGCCTCCTCCGACAGGACTCCTACGAGCAGTACTTA. Translation: CASSLLRQDSYEQYL.

Sample share makes this clonotype medium-sized. The chain is built from TRBV12-3 or TRBV12-4 and TRBJ2-7; D ambiguous. The ends were cut back, 2 bases at V and 1 base at J, with 6 bases in the middle. The CDR3 consists of 13 residues. CDR3 sequence (DNA): TGTGCCAGCAGTTTAAGGGAATCCTACGAGCAGTACTTC. Its translation: CASSLRESYEQYF.

Worth noting for this clonotype: One junction end does not reproduce the germline sequence, and a read error may be involved. The chain employs TRBV6-5 and TRBJ2-3; TRBD2 might be the D (5 bases). CDR1 MNHEY and CDR2 SVGAGI come from the germline V gene. CDR3 length: 15 residues. The DNA for the CDR3 is TGTGCCACCAGTCTCCAGAGGGATGAGACAGATACGCAGTATTTT. Translated, it gives CATSLQRDETDTQYF.

This clonotype has at least ten counts. The chain recombines TRBV10-2 with TRBJ2-2, with 7 positions matching TRBD1. This CDR3 spans 12 amino acids. J gave up 6 bases and V 10 bases, and 5 bases lay outside the gene matches. The germline V gene encodes CDR1 WSHSY and CDR2 SAAADI. The DNA of the CDR3 is TGCGCCACTTTCCAGGGGGCCGGGGAGCTGTTTTTT. This sequence encodes CATFQGAGELFF.

There are a few counts of this clonotype. A much bigger clone sits one base away, suggesting this may be a read error. The rearrangement uses TRBV6-5 and TRBJ1-1; perhaps TRBD1 as D (5 bases). Per germline, CDR1 MNHEY and CDR2 SVGAGI. The CDR3 contains 13 residues. The CDR3 DNA is TGTGCCACCGTGGGAGGGGTTGACACTGAAGTTTTCTTT. Translating gives CATVGGVDTEVFF.

This chain connects TRBV29-1 to TRBJ2-4, with D possibly called TRBD1 or TRBD2 (5 bases each). This CDR3 region has 13 residues. Germline values: CDR1 SQVTM, CDR2 ANQGSEA. Trimming removed 6 bases from V and 9 bases from J, with 18 bases in between. Here the CDR3 reads CSVIGKEGIIQYF. The CDR3 nucleotides are TGCAGCGTGATAGGGAAAGAGGGGATCATTCAGTACTTC.

V is TRBV6-1 and J is TRBJ2-7; 9 nucleotides agree with TRBD1. With 4 bases clipped from V and 0 bases from J, the junction kept 19 bases outside the gene matches. Germline V CDR1 and CDR2: MNHNS, SASEGT. CDR3 length equals 20 residues. The CDR3, as DNA: TGTGCCAGCAGTGGAGGGGTTCCGGGACAGGGAGGATGTAGCTCCTACGAGCAGTACTTC. It specifies CASSGGVPGQGGCSSYEQYF.

This clonotype was observed a single time. Because the CDR3 is missing its conserved closing phenylalanine or tryptophan, this is likely a read error. The CDR3: CASSPKTSVVTGELFY. CDR3 DNA sequence: TGCGCCAGCAGCCCTAAGACTAGCGTGGTGACCGGGGAGCTGTTTTAT. V usage is TRBV4-1 and J usage is TRBJ2-2; 8 bases map to TRBD2. The CDR3 runs 16 residues. Trimming at V came to 4 bases and at J to 5 bases, leaving 9 bases not matched to a gene. CDR1 and CDR2 (germline): MGHRA, YSYEKL.